Here is one T cell receptor (beta chain) with its context. Antigen unknown. J was trimmed by 8 bases and V by 2 bases; bases with no gene match: 5. This CDR3 region has 14 residues. The germline V gene has CDR1 SGHDN and CDR2 FVKESK. This record comes from a study of human T cells and chemical hapten exposure. Study-wide context: Subjects had 2% DPC placed on about 2 cm by about 2 cm of upper inner arm skin for sensitization. General observations from the study: Clustering by CDR3 similarity yielded significantly more large clusters from expanded TCRs than controls.

TCRdb passed the RACE reads through MiXCR, listing each CDR3 protein once. The data show roughly 200,000 distinct CDR3 sequences, around 25% seen once. Described time point: patch test 3, about 24 weeks after DPC sensitization. The treatment is: therapeutic diphenylcyclopropenone sensitization with weekly scalp DPC. Donors were 18 to 70-year-old alopecia patients suitable for DPC. Sequencing was performed on whole blood, taken in connection with sensitization to the hapten diphenylcyclopropenone (DPC). This clonotype was sampled from a woman aged 40 to 55 with alopecia areata. Some clones in this sample may be carry-over from other donors' samples. The chain joins TRBV14 to TRBJ1-2, with 10 bases that match TRBD1. As DNA, the CDR3 is TGTGCCAGCAGCCAACGGGACAGGGGTGCCGGCTACACCTTC. Translating gives CASSQRDRGAGYTF.